The 17 T cell receptor beta chains in this list originate from one sample, sequenced in a study of T-cell memory formation after mild COVID-19. TCRdb processed the 5' RACE reads anew with MiXCR; each CDR3 protein has one entry. The table has 350,000 to 450,000 distinct CDR3 sequences, 20% to 30% seen once. Material for sequencing was PBMCs or a T cell subset sorted from them (not recorded which). These TCRs come from an adult woman who had mild COVID-19 (a few samples of this study predate the infection). Cell type and time point are not known.

The J gene is TRBJ2-1, the V gene TRBV9; tentative D call: TRBD1 (5 bases). Per the germline V gene, CDR1 is SGDLS and CDR2 is YYNGEE. The CDR3 runs 14 residues. Trimming left V 3 bases short and J 9 bases short, with 16 bases between. CDR3 in amino acids: CASSGGDRPAEQFF. The CDR3 DNA follows: TGTGCCAGCAGCGGGGGTGACAGACCCGCTGAGCAGTTCTTC.

This clonotype occurred many times. The chain recombines TRBV6-6 with TRBJ2-6; 7 bases fit TRBD1. CDR3 size: 15 residues. V shed 5 bases and J 4 bases; nucleotides not matched to a gene: 5. Germline CDR1 and CDR2: MNHNY and SVGAGI (reference sequence). CDR3 sequence reads: CASSERTGGANVLTF. The CDR3 DNA is TGTGCCAGCAGTGAACGGACAGGAGGGGCCAACGTCCTGACTTTC.

This clonotype came up a few times. The rearrangement uses TRBV15 and TRBJ2-2; D gene unclear. Germline loops: CDR1 LNHNV, CDR2 YYDKDF (reference sequence). With 0 bases removed from V and 4 bases from J, the gap between germline ends came to 9 bases. This CDR3 has 15 residues. The chain's CDR3 is CATSRDGRGTGELFF. The CDR3 DNA follows: TGTGCCACCAGCAGAGATGGACGAGGCACCGGGGAGCTGTTTTTT.

The chain carries TRBV25-1 and TRBJ2-7; the D is unclear. This CDR3 has 14 amino acids. The V gene lost 4 bases and the J gene lost 0 bases, with 10 bases spanning the gap. Germline CDR1 MGHDK, CDR2 SYGVNS. The CDR3 reads CASSGQINSYEQYF. The CDR3 nucleotides read TGTGCCAGCAGTGGACAAATAAACTCCTACGAGCAGTACTTC.

This clonotype was seen more than once but under ten times. This chain uses TRBV6-6 with TRBJ2-1, with D perhaps TRBD2 (5 bases). The CDR3 has 17 amino acids. CDR1 is MNHNY and CDR2 is SVGAGI in the germline V gene (reference sequence). Trimming shortened V by 1 base and J by 9 bases, and 22 bases separated the two germline ends. The DNA for the CDR3 is TGTGCCAGCAGTTACTTAAATAGCGACACTTTTACCAGTGAGCAGTTCTTC. Encoded protein: CASSYLNSDTFTSEQFF.

This chain links TRBV6-5 with TRBJ1-2; 9 bases are a match to TRBD1. V lost 6 bases, J lost 7 bases, and 12 bases stayed unmatched. The CDR3 covers 15 residues. Germline lookup yields CDR1 MNHEY and CDR2 SVGAGI. As DNA, the CDR3 is TGTGCCAGCAGCCTTACCGGGACAGGGTCGAGTGGCTACACCTTC. Protein: CASSLTGTGSSGYTF.

This rearrangement joins TRBV3-1 to TRBJ1-1; D is uncertain. The CDR3 extends over 13 amino acids. Germline V gene data show CDR1 as LGHDT and CDR2 as YNNKEL (reference sequence). V shed 3 bases and J shed 3 bases, with 8 bases lying between them. CDR3 sequence: CASSQPPYTEAFF. The CDR3, as DNA: TGTGCCAGCAGCCAGCCGCCCTACACTGAAGCTTTCTTT.

V and J are TRBV6-6 and TRBJ1-5; TRBD1 aligns across 8 bases. This CDR3 spans 15 amino acids. Germline values: CDR1 MNHNY, CDR2 SVGAGI (reference sequence). The V segment lost 5 bases and the J segment 1 base; nucleotides outside the gene matches: 4. CDR3 in amino acids: CASSMTGVSNQPQHF. In DNA form, the CDR3 reads TGTGCCAGCAGTATGACAGGGGTCAGCAATCAGCCCCAGCATTTT.

The chain carries TRBV7-3 and TRBJ1-2; TRBD1 matches 7 bases. This CDR3 spans 15 amino acids. Trimming at V came to 7 bases and at J to 4 bases, leaving 12 bases not matched to a gene. Germline V gene data show CDR1 as SGHTA and CDR2 as FQGTGA. Here the CDR3 reads CASTSTGNGFYGYTF. The CDR3 nucleotides are TGTGCCAGCACCTCGACAGGGAACGGGTTCTATGGCTACACCTTC.

This clonotype has more than one count but fewer than ten. This chain joins TRBV11-2 and TRBJ2-3; D unresolved. V was cut by 4 bases and J by 3 bases, with 14 bases left in between. This CDR3 is 15 amino acids long. Germline CDR1 SGHAT, CDR2 FQNNGV. DNA for the CDR3: TGTGCCAGCAGCTCTACGCTAGGAGAGACAGATACGCAGTATTTT. It encodes CASSSTLGETDTQYF.

This clonotype came up a few times. The gene calls are TRBV5-1 and TRBJ2-5; D call uncertain. In germline, CDR1 is SGHRS, CDR2 YFSETQ. This CDR3 has 11 residues. Deletions cut 4 bases from V and 3 bases from J, with 4 bases between. CDR3 sequence: CASSMKETQYF. In DNA form, the CDR3 reads TGCGCCAGCAGCATGAAAGAGACCCAGTACTTC.

This clonotype came up a few times. The chain is built from TRBV12-3 or TRBV12-4 and TRBJ2-1; 12 bases match TRBD2. Trimming cost V 6 bases and J 15 bases; bases outside gene matches: 9. The CDR3 loop spans 13 amino acids. The CDR3 sequence: CASRPLAGGPGFF. The CDR3 DNA reads TGTGCCAGCAGACCGCTAGCGGGAGGGCCCGGGTTCTTC.

This clonotype was found a few times. V gene TRBV6-2 or TRBV6-3 combines with J gene TRBJ2-5; the D gene is possibly TRBD2 (6 bases). V shed 2 bases and J shed 2 bases, with 9 bases lying between them. Germline V gene sequence: CDR1 MNHEY, CDR2 SVGEGT. This CDR3 spans 14 amino acids. The CDR3 spells CASSYEAGQETQYF. The CDR3 region has the DNA TGTGCCAGCAGTTACGAGGCGGGGCAAGAGACCCAGTACTTC.

V gene TRBV5-1 combines with J gene TRBJ2-7; TRBD2 is a possible D gene (6 bases). Trimming took off 4 bases at V and 5 bases at J, with 19 bases between the two ends. This CDR3 contains 15 residues. Germline CDR1 reads SGHRS; CDR2 reads YFSETQ. This CDR3 reads CASSRGSGTGDEQYF. In nucleotides, the CDR3 is TGCGCCAGCAGCCGAGGTTCAGGGACTGGCGACGAGCAGTACTTC. The complete variable domain, with remaining parts taken from reference TRBV5-1 and TRBJ2-7, reads KAGVTQTPRYLIKTRGQQVTLSCSPISGHRSVSWYQQTPGQGLQFLFEYFSETQRNKGNFPGRFSGRQFSNSRSEMNVSTLELGDSALYLCASSRGSGTGDEQYFGPGTRLTVT.

This chain uses TRBV20-1 with TRBJ1-1; 7 positions agree with TRBD1. The CDR3 loop spans 14 amino acids. Looked up from germline, CDR1 is DFQATT and CDR2 is SNEGSKA (reference sequence). V lost 2 bases to trimming and J lost 1 base; unmatched junction nucleotides: 4. For the CDR3, the DNA is TGCAGTGCTAGAAGACAGGGCGGGAACACTGAAGCTTTCTTT. Residues: CSARRQGGNTEAFF.

This sequence joins TRBV7-2 and TRBJ2-7, with 9 bases that match TRBD1. Germline lookup yields CDR1 SGHTA and CDR2 FQGNSA. The V gene end was trimmed by 0 bases and the J gene end by 0 bases; junction bases not matched to a gene: 9. The length of the CDR3 is 18 residues. CDR3 sequence (DNA): TGTGCCAGCAGCTTAGCGCTCGTGGGACAGGGTGGCTCCTACGAGCAGTACTTC. Encoded protein: CASSLALVGQGGSYEQYF.

The chain uses TRBV7-3 and TRBJ2-2; D remains ambiguous. V was shortened by 2 bases and J by 7 bases, with 11 bases between the two germline ends. CDR3 length: 14 amino acids. Per germline, CDR1 SGHTA and CDR2 FQGTGA. The chain's CDR3 is CASSLGPKSGELFF. The CDR3 nucleotides are TGTGCCAGCAGCTTAGGCCCGAAGAGCGGGGAGCTGTTTTTT.